The 20 T cell receptor beta chains presented below share a single source sample, sequenced in a study of T cells in Graves' hyperthyroidism and ophthalmopathy. The investigators amplified TCR beta CDR3 regions from RNA transcripts. The primer set for the first-round RT-PCR of the TCR CDR3 was HTBI. One entry per CDR3 protein, called by TCRdb with MiXCR from the multiplex PCR reads. The sample gives around 300,000 distinct CDR3 sequences, approximately 14% of which show up once; roughly 7.9% is in the top ten. Sequencing used blood. The receptors shown here come from a woman aged 40 to 49 with Graves' hyperthyroidism.

This clonotype was detected a few times. V is TRBV10-1 and J is TRBJ2-7; 8 bases line up with TRBD1. This CDR3 has 15 amino acids. The germline V gene has CDR1 WNHNN and CDR2 SYGVQD (reference sequence). With V trimmed by 5 bases and J by 3 bases, 9 bases remained unmatched. CDR3 bases: TGCGCCAGCAGTACACGGACAGGGACCCACTACGAGCAGTACTTC. Translation: CASSTRTGTHYEQYF.

There are many counts of this clonotype. The V call is TRBV29-1, the J call TRBJ2-1, with D possibly being TRBD1 or TRBD2 (5 bases each). Germline V gene sequence: CDR1 SQVTM, CDR2 ANQGSEA. The CDR3 spans 14 residues. V dropped 5 bases and J dropped 0 bases, with 11 bases sitting between them. CDR3 nucleotides: TGCAGCGTTAAGGCGAGGGGCTCCTACAATGAGCAGTTCTTC. Translating it yields CSVKARGSYNEQFF.

This clonotype has just one count. V is TRBV10-2 and J is TRBJ2-7; 12 bases align to TRBD2. The CDR3 has 14 residues. Losses at the gene ends were 4 bases for V and 2 bases for J; bases not matched to a gene: 0. The germline gives CDR1 WSHSY, CDR2 SAAADI. CDR3 in amino acids: CASSGTSGTYEQYF. DNA of the CDR3: TGCGCCAGCAGTGGGACTAGCGGGACCTACGAGCAGTACTTC.

This clonotype was counted only a few times. The V call is TRBV20-1, the J call TRBJ1-3; maybe TRBD1 (5 bases). CDR1 DFQATT and CDR2 SNEGSKA come from the germline V gene (reference sequence). Trimming cost V 0 bases and J 0 bases, with 12 bases left between them. CDR3 length: 16 amino acids. CDR3 DNA sequence: TGCAGTGCTAGAGATCGCAGGGTGATCTCTGGAAACACCATATATTTT. Translated, it gives CSARDRRVISGNTIYF.

The rearrangement links TRBV18 to TRBJ2-7, with 11 bases that match TRBD2. This CDR3 has 15 residues. The V gene end was trimmed by 2 bases and the J gene end by 5 bases; junction bases not matched to a gene: 5. Germline V gene sequence: CDR1 KGHSH, CDR2 LQKENI. This CDR3 reads CASSPGLAGIDEQYF. DNA of the CDR3: TGTGCCAGCTCACCAGGACTAGCGGGCATCGACGAGCAGTACTTC. Complete variable domain (other parts from reference TRBV18 and TRBJ2-7): NAGVMQNPRHLVRRRGQEARLRCSPMKGHSHVYWYRQLPEEGLKFMVYLQKENIIDESGMPKERFSAEFPKEGPSILRIQQVVRGDSAAYFCASSPGLAGIDEQYFGPGTRLTVT.

There are many counts of this clonotype. This chain joins TRBV6-1 and TRBJ2-4, with D perhaps matching TRBD1 or TRBD2 (5 bases each). In germline, CDR1 is MNHNS, CDR2 SASEGT. Trimming pared 10 bases from V and 6 bases from J, leaving 16 bases between. The CDR3 totals 13 residues. CDR3: CATRSGPSNIQYF. CDR3 in DNA: TGTGCCACCAGGTCGGGACCCTCAAACATTCAGTACTTC.

The V gene is TRBV7-6, the J gene TRBJ2-6; 7 bases are shared with TRBD2. Looked up from germline, CDR1 is SGHVS and CDR2 is FNYEAQ. The V segment lost 7 bases and the J segment 0 bases; nucleotides outside the gene matches: 15. This CDR3 spans 19 amino acids. In DNA, the CDR3 is TGTGCCAGCATAATAGTTTACCGGGAGGCACCCTCTGGGGCCAACGTCCTGACTTTC. Translation gives CASIIVYREAPSGANVLTF. Based on the CDR3 plus reference TRBV7-6 and TRBJ2-6, the full variable domain is GAGVSQSPRYKVTKRGQDVALRCDPISGHVSLYWYRQALGQGPEFLTYFNYEAQQDKSGLPNDRFSAERPEGSISTLTIQRTEQRDSAMYRCASIIVYREAPSGANVLTFGAGSRLTVL.

This clonotype was seen repeatedly, ten times or more. The chain combines TRBV19 with TRBJ1-1; TRBD1 is a possible D gene (6 bases). Germline V gene lookup returns CDR1 LNHDA and CDR2 SQIVND (reference sequence). The CDR3 is made up of 13 amino acids. The V gene lost 7 bases and the J gene lost 4 bases, with 13 bases spanning the gap. The CDR3 here is CASINRVGTEAFF. CDR3 nucleotides: TGTGCCAGTATTAACAGGGTGGGCACTGAAGCTTTCTTT.

The sample holds many counts of this clonotype. The chain carries TRBV5-5 and TRBJ2-1; 11 bases match TRBD2. The trim removed 4 bases at V and 3 bases at J, leaving 9 bases unmatched. The CDR3 runs 17 residues. Germline values: CDR1 SGHKS, CDR2 YYEKEE (reference sequence). CDR3 in amino acids: CASSPTPSGRLYNEQFF. CDR3 sequence (DNA): TGTGCCAGCAGCCCAACCCCTAGCGGGAGGCTCTACAATGAGCAGTTCTTC.

This clonotype was counted many times. This sequence joins TRBV24-1 and TRBJ2-7, with D unresolved. Trimming took off 3 bases at V and 4 bases at J, with 9 bases between the two ends. The length of the CDR3 is 13 residues. Germline V gene lookup returns CDR1 KGHDR and CDR2 SFDVKD. Here the CDR3 reads CATSDPQAYEQYF. The CDR3 nucleotides read TGTGCCACCAGTGATCCTCAGGCATACGAGCAGTACTTC.

This clonotype was counted at least ten times. V usage is TRBV11-2 and J usage is TRBJ2-1; TRBD2 agrees at 7 bases. CDR1 and CDR2 from the germline V gene are SGHAT and FQNNGV. V shed 2 bases, J shed 8 bases, and the junction held 9 bases outside the gene matches. This CDR3 spans 15 amino acids. In DNA, the CDR3 is TGTGCCAGCAGCTTACGCGGGAGCGGCTGGTATGAGCAGTTCTTC. This codes for CASSLRGSGWYEQFF.

This clonotype was seen only a few times. The gene calls are TRBV6-1 and TRBJ2-2, with unresolved D. CDR1 is MNHNS and CDR2 is SASEGT in the germline V gene. V was pared by 7 bases and J by 5 bases, with 11 bases between. The CDR3 has 13 amino acids. CDR3 nucleotides: TGTGCCAGCACCGAATCTGAGACCGGGGAGCTGTTTTTT. Protein: CASTESETGELFF.

The chain recombines TRBV3-1 with TRBJ2-5, with 7 bases lining up with TRBD1. The CDR3 has 16 amino acids. V lost 0 bases and J lost 3; bases outside the gene matches: 7. Germline CDR1 reads LGHDT; CDR2 reads YNNKEL (reference sequence). CDR3 in amino acids: CASSQEPTGRKETQYF. The CDR3 nucleotides read TGTGCCAGCAGCCAAGAACCGACAGGGAGAAAAGAGACCCAGTACTTC.

This clonotype was seen once. The CDR3 protein is CASSPSGLDYGYTF. The CDR3 nucleotides read TGTGCCAGCAGCCCTTCGGGTCTTGACTATGGCTACACCTTC. The genes are TRBV7-9 and TRBJ1-2; D is uncertain. The CDR3 contains 14 residues. The V end lost 5 bases, the J end lost 3 bases, and 13 bases lay between the germline ends. Germline V gene data show CDR1 as SEHNR and CDR2 as FQNEAQ (reference sequence).

A few counts support this clonotype. The chain combines TRBV24-1 with TRBJ1-4; D is unclear. The CDR3 is 15 amino acids. Looked up from germline, CDR1 is KGHDR and CDR2 is SFDVKD. V was trimmed by 2 bases and J by 3 bases, leaving 9 bases between them. CDR3 sequence (DNA): TGTGCCACCAGTGATTCCCTTTTACCTAATGAAAAACTGTTTTTT. Translating gives CATSDSLLPNEKLFF.

This clonotype appeared many times. J is TRBJ1-2 and V is TRBV11-2, with D hard to call. Germline CDR1 reads SGHAT; CDR2 reads FQNNGV. The CDR3 sequence is 15 residues long. Trimming left V 1 base short and J 1 base short, with 10 bases between. In DNA form, the CDR3 reads TGTGCCAGCAGCTTAGGCGGCAGCTATAACTATGGCTACACCTTC. It codes for CASSLGGSYNYGYTF.

Ten or more counts support this clonotype. The V call is TRBV11-3, the J call TRBJ2-1, with 11 positions matching TRBD2. The ends lost 4 bases at V and 3 bases at J; junction bases unmatched: 14. Germline V lookup: CDR1 SGHNT, CDR2 YENEEA. The CDR3 runs 19 residues. The CDR3 DNA sequence: TGTGCCAGCAGCTCTTCCACGGGACTAGCGGAGGGGCTCTACAATGAGCAGTTCTTC. It is translated as CASSSSTGLAEGLYNEQFF.

This clonotype was counted ten times or more. This chain links TRBV20-1 with TRBJ2-5; the D gene could be TRBD1 or TRBD2 (5 bases each). Trimming pared 3 bases from V and 2 bases from J, leaving 13 bases between. This CDR3 contains 14 residues. Germline loops: CDR1 DFQATT, CDR2 SNEGSKA (reference sequence). The CDR3 DNA follows: TGCAGTGCTAGGGGACGGGGCTCACAAGAGACCCAGTACTTC. This translates into CSARGRGSQETQYF.

Notes on this clonotype: A clone one base away is much larger, so this may be a read error. As the CDR3 is not closed by the conserved phenylalanine or tryptophan, this likely results from a read error. This chain joins TRBV9 and TRBJ1-1; possible D gene TRBD1, 5 bases. The CDR3 runs 14 residues. Trimming shortened V by 2 bases and J by 1 base, and 9 bases separated the two germline ends. Germline V lookup: CDR1 SGDLS, CDR2 YYNGEE. This CDR3 is CASSVGGTNTEAFL. CDR3 DNA: TGTGCCAGCAGCGTCGGGGGGACGAACACTGAAGCTTTCCTT.

Ten or more counts support this clonotype. This chain connects TRBV12-3 or TRBV12-4 to TRBJ2-3; unclear D gene. This CDR3 is 15 amino acids long. Trimming left V 3 bases short and J 0 bases short, with 10 bases between. Written as DNA, the CDR3 is TGTGCCAGCAGTTTGGACGGATTTAGCACAGATACGCAGTATTTT. Protein: CASSLDGFSTDTQYF.